One and the same sample provided the 15 T cell receptor beta chains below, sequenced in a study of T cells in Graves' hyperthyroidism and ophthalmopathy. Amplification of TCR beta CDR3 regions used RNA as the template. RT-PCR in the first round (using the HTBI primer set) targeted the TCR CDR3. TCRdb processed the multiplex PCR reads anew with MiXCR; each CDR3 protein has one entry. This sample has 500,000 to 650,000 distinct CDR3 sequences, with 15% to 20% found just once. Input material: blood. These receptors all stem from a man aged 35 to 55 with Graves' ophthalmopathy.

Details on this clonotype: A much larger clone is a single base away; this may be a read error. The chain combines TRBV11-2 with TRBJ2-2, with 10 positions matching TRBD1. CDR1 and CDR2 from the germline V gene are SGHAT and FQNNGV. The length of the CDR3 is 16 residues. CDR3 region: CASSWDRGGITGELVF. The CDR3 bases are TGTGCCAGCAGCTGGGACAGGGGAGGTATAACCGGGGAGCTGGTTTTT.

The chain employs TRBV6-1 and TRBJ2-3; the D call may be TRBD1 or TRBD2 (5 bases each). V was pared by 8 bases and J by 6 bases, with 15 bases between. Germline CDR1 is MNHNS and CDR2 is SASEGT. This CDR3 contains 13 residues. This CDR3 is CASLNYGADTQYF. The DNA for the CDR3 is TGTGCCAGCTTAAACTACGGGGCGGATACGCAGTATTTT.

This clonotype was seen only a few times. The rearrangement links TRBV5-5 to TRBJ2-1, with D maybe TRBD2 (6 bases). Germline-derived CDR1 and CDR2 are SGHKS and YYEKEE (reference sequence). CDR3 length equals 15 residues. Trimming left V 4 bases short and J 7 bases short, with 18 bases between. The CDR3, as DNA: TGTGCCAGCAGCGCGGCGGGACTCCAGGAGAATGAGCAGTTCTTC. As protein: CASSAAGLQENEQFF.

V gene TRBV6-4 combines with J gene TRBJ2-7; D is unresolved. Germline V gives CDR1 MRHNA, CDR2 SNTAGT. V shed 6 bases and J shed 0 bases, with 15 bases lying between them. This CDR3 spans 15 amino acids. The DNA for the CDR3 is TGTGCCAGCAGCGCCGACAAGGATTACTCCTACGAGCAGTACTTC. Amino acid sequence: CASSADKDYSYEQYF.

This sequence joins TRBV7-8 and TRBJ1-6; TRBD1 is a possible D gene (6 bases). CDR1 is SGHVS, CDR2 FQNEAQ, per germline. The V end was cut by 5 bases, the J end by 9 bases, with 14 bases between. The CDR3 contains 14 residues. The CDR3, as DNA: TGTGCCAGCAGCCCCTTGGGGGCCGGTTCACCCCTCCACTTT. Translation: CASSPLGAGSPLHF.

This clonotype was found many times. In nucleotides, the CDR3 is TGTGCCAGCAGCTTAAATTCCGGATTTAACGGTAACTCTGGAAACACCATATATTTT. Translated, it gives CASSLNSGFNGNSGNTIYF. The chain uses TRBV11-2 and TRBJ1-3; D unresolved. Germline V lookup: CDR1 SGHAT, CDR2 FQNNGV. Trimming pared 2 bases from V and 0 bases from J, leaving 20 bases between. CDR3 length: 19 amino acids.

The chain links TRBV5-4 to TRBJ1-1; TRBD1 might be the D (6 bases). The germline V gene has CDR1 SGHNT and CDR2 YYREEE (reference sequence). The CDR3 has 14 residues. V was clipped by 4 bases and J by 4 bases, with 14 bases between them. The chain's CDR3 is CASSLSRQATEAFF. The CDR3 DNA sequence: TGTGCCAGCAGCCTTTCGCGACAGGCCACTGAAGCTTTCTTT.

This chain links TRBV19 with TRBJ1-2; 8 nucleotides agree with TRBD1. The V gene's germline CDR1 is LNHDA and CDR2 SQIVND (reference sequence). The CDR3 loop spans 15 amino acids. J gave up 4 bases and V 4 bases, and 8 bases lay outside the gene matches. CDR3 amino acids: CASSKGQGLSYGYTF. The CDR3 region has the DNA TGTGCCAGTAGTAAAGGACAGGGACTGAGCTATGGCTACACCTTC.

This clonotype was seen many times. This rearrangement joins TRBV2 to TRBJ1-1; the D is unclear. V was trimmed by 3 bases and J by 1 base, leaving 18 bases between them. CDR3 length: 17 residues. CDR1 SNHLY and CDR2 FYNNEI come from the germline V gene. The CDR3 sequence: CASSEGWVLGRNTEAFF. The CDR3 nucleotides read TGTGCCAGCAGTGAGGGCTGGGTCTTAGGAAGGAACACTGAAGCTTTCTTT.

This clonotype was seen ten or more times. The chain couples TRBV6-1 to TRBJ2-7, with 10 positions matching TRBD1. The CDR3 runs to 16 residues. The V gene end was trimmed by 5 bases and the J gene end by 2 bases; junction bases not matched to a gene: 9. CDR1 and CDR2 (germline): MNHNS, SASEGT. Here the CDR3 reads CASSYDKGTGAYEQYF. CDR3 coding DNA: TGTGCCAGCAGTTACGATAAAGGGACAGGGGCCTACGAGCAGTACTTC.

The sample holds many counts of this clonotype. The rearrangement uses TRBV12-3 or TRBV12-4 and TRBJ2-7; D is unresolved. The CDR3 has 16 residues. V was cut by 2 bases and J by 4 bases, with 18 bases left in between. In DNA form, the CDR3 reads TGTGCCAGCAGTTTATGGGGTCCAACGAAAGGATACGAGCAGTACTTC. Its translation is CASSLWGPTKGYEQYF.

Worth noting for this clonotype: Since a much larger clone is just one base distant, this may be a read error. This chain uses TRBV30 with TRBJ1-5; 7 bases line up with TRBD1. Germline CDR1 and CDR2: GTSNPN and SVGIG (reference sequence). Unmatched junction bases numbered 1, after V lost 4 bases and J lost 4 bases. This CDR3 has 12 amino acids. This CDR3 reads CAWKQGNQPQHF. In DNA form, the CDR3 reads TGTGCCTGGAAACAGGGGAATCAGCCCCAGCATTTT.

This clonotype was counted a few times. The chain couples TRBV10-3 to TRBJ2-3; a weak D match, TRBD1 (5 bases). Germline CDR1 ENHRY, CDR2 SYGVKD. The CDR3 extends over 15 amino acids. The ends were cut back, 5 bases at V and 4 bases at J, with 16 bases in the middle. The CDR3 DNA is TGTGCCATCAGTCCTCCGGAGCAGGGTTCAGATACGCAGTATTTT. It specifies CAISPPEQGSDTQYF.

The table lists this clonotype with many counts. V and J are TRBV5-5 and TRBJ1-6, with TRBD1 identical over 7 bases. From germline, CDR1 is SGHKS and CDR2 YYEKEE (reference sequence). V was pared by 5 bases and J by 10 bases, with 9 bases of the junction left unmatched. This CDR3 has 14 amino acids. CDR3 coding DNA: TGTGCCAGCAGTTCCCAGGGGGGAATCTCACCCCTCCACTTT. The encoded protein is CASSSQGGISPLHF.

This clonotype was seen at least ten times. The rearrangement joins TRBV18 to TRBJ1-5, with 8 bases identical to TRBD1. With 8 bases clipped from V and 0 bases from J, the junction kept 6 bases outside the gene matches. The CDR3 length is 15 residues. Germline CDR1 and CDR2: KGHSH and LQKENI. The CDR3: CASSPGQGSNQPQHF. The DNA of the CDR3 is TGTGCCAGCAGTCCTGGACAGGGTAGCAATCAGCCCCAGCATTTT.